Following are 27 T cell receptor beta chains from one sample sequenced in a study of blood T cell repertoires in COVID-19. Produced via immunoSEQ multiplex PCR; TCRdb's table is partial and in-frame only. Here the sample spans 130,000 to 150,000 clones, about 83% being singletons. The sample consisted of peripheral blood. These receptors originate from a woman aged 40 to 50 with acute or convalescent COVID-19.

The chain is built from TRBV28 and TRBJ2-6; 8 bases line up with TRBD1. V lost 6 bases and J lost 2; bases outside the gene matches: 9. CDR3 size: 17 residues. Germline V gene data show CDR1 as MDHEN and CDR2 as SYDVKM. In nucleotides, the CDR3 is TGTGCCAGCAGGAAGGACAGGGTGGGAGCTGGGGCCAACGTCCTGACTTTC. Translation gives CASRKDRVGAGANVLTF.

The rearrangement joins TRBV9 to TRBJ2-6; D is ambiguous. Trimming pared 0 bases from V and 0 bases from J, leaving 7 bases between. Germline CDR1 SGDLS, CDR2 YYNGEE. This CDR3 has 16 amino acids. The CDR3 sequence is CASSVGSLSGANVLTF. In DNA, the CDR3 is TGTGCCAGCAGCGTAGGTTCCCTCTCTGGGGCCAACGTCCTGACTTTC.

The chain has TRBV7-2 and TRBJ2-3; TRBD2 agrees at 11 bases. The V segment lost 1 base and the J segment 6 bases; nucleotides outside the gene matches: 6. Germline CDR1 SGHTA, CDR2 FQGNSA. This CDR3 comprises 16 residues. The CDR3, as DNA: TGTGCCAGCAGCTTAGGTAGCGGGGGGGCAGGGGATACGCAGTATTTT. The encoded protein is CASSLGSGGAGDTQYF.

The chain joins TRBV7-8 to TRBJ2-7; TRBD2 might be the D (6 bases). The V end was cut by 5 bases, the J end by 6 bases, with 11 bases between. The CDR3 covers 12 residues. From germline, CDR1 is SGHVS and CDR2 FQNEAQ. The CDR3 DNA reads TGTGCCAGCAGCCCAGCAGCGGGCGAGCAGTACTTC. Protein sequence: CASSPAAGEQYF.

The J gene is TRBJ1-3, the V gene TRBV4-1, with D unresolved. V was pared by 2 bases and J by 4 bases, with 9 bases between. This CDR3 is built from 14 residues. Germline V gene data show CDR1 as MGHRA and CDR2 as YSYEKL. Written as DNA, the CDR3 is TGCGCCAGCAGCCAAATCGGAGGGGGAAACACCATATATTTT. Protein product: CASSQIGGGNTIYF.

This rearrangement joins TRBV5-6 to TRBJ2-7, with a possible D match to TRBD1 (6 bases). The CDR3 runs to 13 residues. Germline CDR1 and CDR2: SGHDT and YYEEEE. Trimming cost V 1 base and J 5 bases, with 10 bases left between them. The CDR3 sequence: CASSLFGTHEQYF. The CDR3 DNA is TGTGCCAGCAGCTTGTTTGGGACACACGAGCAGTACTTC.

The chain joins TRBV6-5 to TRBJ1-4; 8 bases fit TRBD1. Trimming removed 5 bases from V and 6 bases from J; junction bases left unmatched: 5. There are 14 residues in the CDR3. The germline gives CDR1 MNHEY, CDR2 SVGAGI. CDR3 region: CASSRQGRHEKLFF. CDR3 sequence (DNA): TGTGCCAGCAGTCGACAGGGGCGGCATGAAAAACTGTTTTTT.

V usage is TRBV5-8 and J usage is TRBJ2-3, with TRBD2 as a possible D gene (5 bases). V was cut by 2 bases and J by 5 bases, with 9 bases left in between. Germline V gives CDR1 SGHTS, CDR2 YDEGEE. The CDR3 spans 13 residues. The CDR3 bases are TGTGCCAGCAGCTTTCAAAGCGGAGATACGCAGTATTTT. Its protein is CASSFQSGDTQYF.

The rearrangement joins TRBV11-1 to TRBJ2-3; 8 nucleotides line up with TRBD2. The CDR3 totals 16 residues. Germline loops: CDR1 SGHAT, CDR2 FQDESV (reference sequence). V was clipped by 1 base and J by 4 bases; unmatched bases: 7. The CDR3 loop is CASSLGGLAGADTQYF. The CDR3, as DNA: TGTGCCAGCAGCTTAGGAGGGCTAGCGGGCGCAGATACGCAGTATTTT.

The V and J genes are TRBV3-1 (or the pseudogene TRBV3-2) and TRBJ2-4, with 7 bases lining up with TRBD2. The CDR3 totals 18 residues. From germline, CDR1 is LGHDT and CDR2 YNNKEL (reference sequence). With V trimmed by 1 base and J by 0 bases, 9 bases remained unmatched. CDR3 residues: CASSQVDFVAGAKNIQYF. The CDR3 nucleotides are TGTGCCAGCAGCCAAGTCGATTTTGTAGCGGGAGCCAAAAACATTCAGTACTTC.

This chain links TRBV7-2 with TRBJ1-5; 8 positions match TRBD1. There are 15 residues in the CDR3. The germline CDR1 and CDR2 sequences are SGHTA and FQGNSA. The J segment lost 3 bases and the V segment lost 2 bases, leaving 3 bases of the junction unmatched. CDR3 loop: CASSLSGGLNQPQHF. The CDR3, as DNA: TGTGCCAGCAGCTTATCAGGGGGCCTCAATCAGCCCCAGCATTTT.

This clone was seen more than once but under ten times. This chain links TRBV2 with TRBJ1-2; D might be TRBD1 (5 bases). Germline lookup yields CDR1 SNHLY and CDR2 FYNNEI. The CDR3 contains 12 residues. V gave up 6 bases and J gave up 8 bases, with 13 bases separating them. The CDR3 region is CASREDTPGYTF. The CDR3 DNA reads TGTGCCAGCAGAGAGGACACGCCGGGCTACACCTTC.

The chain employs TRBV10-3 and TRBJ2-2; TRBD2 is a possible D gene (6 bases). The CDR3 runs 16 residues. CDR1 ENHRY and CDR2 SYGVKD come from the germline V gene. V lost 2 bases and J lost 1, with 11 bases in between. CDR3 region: CAISEGGQGNTGELFF. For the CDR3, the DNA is TGTGCCATCAGTGAGGGAGGGCAGGGGAACACCGGGGAGCTGTTTTTT.

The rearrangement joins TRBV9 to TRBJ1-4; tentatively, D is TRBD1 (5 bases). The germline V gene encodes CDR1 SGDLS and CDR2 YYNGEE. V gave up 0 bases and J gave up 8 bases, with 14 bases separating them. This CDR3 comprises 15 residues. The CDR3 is CASSVDGREGEKLFF. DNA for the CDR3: TGTGCCAGCAGCGTAGACGGCAGGGAGGGCGAAAAACTGTTTTTT.

This CDR3 reads CAISERGSNQPQHF. CDR3 in DNA: TGTGCCATCAGTGAGCGGGGGAGCAATCAGCCCCAGCATTTT. This rearrangement joins TRBV10-3 to TRBJ1-5; tentative D call: TRBD1 (5 bases). V lost 2 bases and J 1 base, leaving 6 bases between the germline ends. The CDR3 extends over 14 amino acids. Germline V gene lookup returns CDR1 ENHRY and CDR2 SYGVKD.

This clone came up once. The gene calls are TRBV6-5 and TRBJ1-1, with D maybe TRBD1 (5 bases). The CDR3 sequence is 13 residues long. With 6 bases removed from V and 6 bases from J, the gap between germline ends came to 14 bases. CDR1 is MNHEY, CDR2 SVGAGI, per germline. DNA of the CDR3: TGTGCCAGCAGCCCAGGGCCGGCGGCTGAAGCTTTCTTT. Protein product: CASSPGPAAEAFF.

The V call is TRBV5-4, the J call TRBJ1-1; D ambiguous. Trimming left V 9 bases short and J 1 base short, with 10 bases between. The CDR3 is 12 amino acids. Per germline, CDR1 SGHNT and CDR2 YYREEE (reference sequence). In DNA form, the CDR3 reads TGTGCCACCAGGACTGGGAACACTGAAGCTTTCTTT. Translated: CATRTGNTEAFF.

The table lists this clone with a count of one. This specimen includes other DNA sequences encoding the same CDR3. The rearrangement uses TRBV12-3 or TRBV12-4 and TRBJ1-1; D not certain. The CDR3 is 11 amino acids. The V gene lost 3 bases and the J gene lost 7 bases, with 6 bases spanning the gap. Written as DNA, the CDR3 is TGTGCCAGCAGTTTTTCCGGTGAAGCTTTCTTT. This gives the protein CASSFSGEAFF.

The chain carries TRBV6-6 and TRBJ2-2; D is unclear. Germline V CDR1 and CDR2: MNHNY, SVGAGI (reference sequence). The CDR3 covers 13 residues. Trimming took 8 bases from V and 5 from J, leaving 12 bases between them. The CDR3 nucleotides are TGTGCCAGCCGCATGCTTCGGACCGGGGAGCTGTTTTTT. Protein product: CASRMLRTGELFF.

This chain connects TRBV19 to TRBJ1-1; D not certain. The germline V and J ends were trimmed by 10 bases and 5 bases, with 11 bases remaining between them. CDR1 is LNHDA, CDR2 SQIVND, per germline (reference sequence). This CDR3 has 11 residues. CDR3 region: CATRRDTEAFF. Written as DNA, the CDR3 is TGTGCCACACGTCGGGATACTGAAGCTTTCTTT.

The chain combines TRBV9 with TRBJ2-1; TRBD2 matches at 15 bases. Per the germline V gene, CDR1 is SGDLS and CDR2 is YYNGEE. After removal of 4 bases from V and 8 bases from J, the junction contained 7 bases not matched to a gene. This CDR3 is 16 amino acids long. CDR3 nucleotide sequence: TGTGCCAGCAGCAAGGCCGGGACTAGCGGGGGGCATGAGCAGTTCTTC. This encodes CASSKAGTSGGHEQFF.

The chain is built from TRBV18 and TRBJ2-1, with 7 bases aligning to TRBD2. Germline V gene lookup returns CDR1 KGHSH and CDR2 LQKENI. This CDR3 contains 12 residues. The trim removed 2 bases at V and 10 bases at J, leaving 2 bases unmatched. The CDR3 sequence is CASSPWGGEQFF. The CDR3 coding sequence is TGTGCCAGCTCACCATGGGGAGGGGAGCAGTTCTTC.

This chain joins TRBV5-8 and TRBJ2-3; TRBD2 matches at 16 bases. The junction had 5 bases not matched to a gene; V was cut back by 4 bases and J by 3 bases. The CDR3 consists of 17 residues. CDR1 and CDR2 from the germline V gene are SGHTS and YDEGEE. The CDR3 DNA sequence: TGTGCCAGCAGCCTGGGGACTAGCGGGAGGGCGACAGATACGCAGTATTTT. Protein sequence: CASSLGTSGRATDTQYF.

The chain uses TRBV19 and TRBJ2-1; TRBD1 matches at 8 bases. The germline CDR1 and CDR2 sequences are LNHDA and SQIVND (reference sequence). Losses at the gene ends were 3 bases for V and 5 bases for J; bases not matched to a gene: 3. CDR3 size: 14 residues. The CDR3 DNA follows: TGTGCCAGTAGTATCAGGGGGCAGCACAATGAGCAGTTCTTC. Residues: CASSIRGQHNEQFF.

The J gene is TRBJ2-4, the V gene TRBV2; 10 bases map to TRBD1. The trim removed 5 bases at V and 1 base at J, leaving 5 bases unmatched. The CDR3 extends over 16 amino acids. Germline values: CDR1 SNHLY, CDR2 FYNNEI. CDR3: CASSPDRGMAKNIQYF. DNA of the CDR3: TGTGCCAGCAGTCCGGACAGGGGGATGGCCAAAAACATTCAGTACTTC.

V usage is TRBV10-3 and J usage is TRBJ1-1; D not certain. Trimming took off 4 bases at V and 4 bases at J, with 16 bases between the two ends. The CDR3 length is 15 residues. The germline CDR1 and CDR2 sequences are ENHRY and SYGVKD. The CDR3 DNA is TGTGCCATCAGTGTATCCAGCAGTAGCGGCACTGAAGCTTTCTTT. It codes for CAISVSSSSGTEAFF.

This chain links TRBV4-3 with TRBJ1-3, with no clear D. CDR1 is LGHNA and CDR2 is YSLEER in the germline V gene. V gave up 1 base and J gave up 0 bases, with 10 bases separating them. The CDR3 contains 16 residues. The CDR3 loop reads CASSQGGSFSGNTIYF. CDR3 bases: TGCGCCAGCAGCCAAGGAGGCAGCTTCTCTGGAAACACCATATATTTT.